The TCR beta chain described here comes from a study of radiotherapy plus CTLA-4 blockade in lung cancer. Overall study results and limits: Tumor-origin TCR clones grew in blood after radiotherapy plus ipilimumab.

The CDR3 is 13 residues long. V shed 6 bases and J shed 7 bases, with 13 bases lying between them. In germline, CDR1 is MNHEY, CDR2 SMNVEV (reference sequence). Points on this clone: Its cognate antigen is unknown.

Using immunoSEQ multiplex PCR, the repertoire was profiled, and TCRdb retains in-frame clones only, with some absent. The sample consists of around 77,000 clones, around 74% of them appearing once. J is TRBJ1-5 and V is TRBV27; possibly TRBD1 for D (6 bases). The sequence derives from a human donor with non-small cell lung cancer whose response to radiotherapy plus ipilimumab could not be evaluated. The source material was peripheral blood, sampled from a patient treated with radiotherapy plus ipilimumab. CDR3: CASRGASRQPQHF. The CDR3 DNA is TGTGCCAGCAGGGGGGCTTCTCGGCAGCCCCAGCATTTT.